Following are 17 T cell receptor beta chains from one sample sequenced in a study of cytomegalovirus exposure and HLA in healthy donors. Primers: 60 Vbeta forward and 13 Jbeta reverse. Only in-frame clones appear in the TCRdb table, and some are missing; sequencing was by immunoSEQ multiplex PCR. Altogether about 190,000 clones are present, more than 65% being singletons, with the ten largest covering 1.5% to 2%. The specimen was PBMCs. Receptors were obtained from a woman in her 30s in good health and CMV-seronegative.

This clone was seen just once. CDR3 sequence reads: CASSQAHLGESYGYTF. The CDR3 bases are TGTGCCAGCAGCCAAGCCCACCTAGGAGAAAGCTATGGCTACACCTTC. This chain connects TRBV14 to TRBJ1-2; D ambiguous. V shed 1 base and J shed 4 bases, with 16 bases lying between them. CDR3 size: 16 residues. Per the germline V gene, CDR1 is SGHDN and CDR2 is FVKESK.

This sequence joins TRBV27 and TRBJ1-5; no reliable D call. The CDR3 covers 14 residues. Germline V lookup: CDR1 MNHEY, CDR2 SMNVEV (reference sequence). V lost 5 bases, J lost 5 bases, and 13 bases lay in between. CDR3 nucleotide sequence: TGTGCCAGCAGTGGACGGACTTCAGATCAGCCCCAGCATTTT. It encodes CASSGRTSDQPQHF.

The chain uses TRBV19 and TRBJ2-3; D is undetermined. In germline, CDR1 is LNHDA, CDR2 SQIVND (reference sequence). The CDR3 loop spans 17 amino acids. Trimming stripped 7 bases from V and 2 bases from J, with 22 bases between. The CDR3 DNA reads as TGTGCCAGTACCTCATCTACGTGGGCCAGTGACACAGATACGCAGTATTTT. Translation gives CASTSSTWASDTDTQYF.

V and J are TRBV2 and TRBJ2-1; 14 bases match TRBD2. The CDR3 is made up of 14 amino acids. With V trimmed by 7 bases and J by 6 bases, 2 bases remained unmatched. The V gene's germline CDR1 is SNHLY and CDR2 FYNNEI. The CDR3 sequence is CASTGLAGGNEQFF. In nucleotides, the CDR3 is TGTGCCAGCACAGGACTAGCGGGGGGCAATGAGCAGTTCTTC.

This chain links TRBV15 with TRBJ2-4, with TRBD1 identical over 7 bases. With 5 bases clipped from V and 0 bases from J, the junction kept 7 bases outside the gene matches. Germline CDR1 LNHNV, CDR2 YYDKDF (reference sequence). The CDR3 contains 16 residues. The CDR3 DNA reads as TGTGCCACCAGCTTTGGACAGGCCGTAGCCAAAAACATTCAGTACTTC. Protein: CATSFGQAVAKNIQYF.

The rearrangement uses TRBV7-9 and TRBJ1-1, with 7 bases that match TRBD1. Germline CDR1 SEHNR, CDR2 FQNEAQ (reference sequence). This CDR3 spans 15 amino acids. V lost 2 bases and J lost 1; bases outside the gene matches: 4. CDR3 nucleotide sequence: TGTGCCAGCAGCTTACAAGGGGGCGGGAACACTGAAGCTTTCTTT. It codes for CASSLQGGGNTEAFF.

The chain carries TRBV7-9 and TRBJ2-1; 12 bases align to TRBD2. The CDR3 has 15 residues. Trimming at V came to 5 bases and at J to 7 bases, leaving 6 bases not matched to a gene. From germline, CDR1 is SEHNR and CDR2 FQNEAQ (reference sequence). The CDR3 DNA reads as TGTGCCAGCAGCCGACTAGCGGGAGTACATAATGAGCAGTTCTTC. This translates into CASSRLAGVHNEQFF.

The chain recombines TRBV7-9 with TRBJ1-2, with D possibly being TRBD1 (6 bases). The CDR3 sequence is 15 residues long. V was pared by 0 bases and J by 3 bases, with 11 bases between. The V gene's germline CDR1 is SEHNR and CDR2 FQNEAQ (reference sequence). The CDR3 protein is CASSLATGYHYGYTF. Written as DNA, the CDR3 is TGTGCCAGCAGCTTAGCAACAGGGTATCACTATGGCTACACCTTC.

V and J are TRBV27 and TRBJ2-7; 8 bases are shared with TRBD1. The CDR3 runs 14 residues. CDR1 is MNHEY and CDR2 is SMNVEV in the germline V gene (reference sequence). J gave up 3 bases and V 0 bases, and 1 base lay outside the gene matches. For the CDR3, the DNA is TGTGCCAGCAGTTTATCGGGACAGGTCTACGAGCAGTACTTC. Protein sequence: CASSLSGQVYEQYF.

The chain couples TRBV18 to TRBJ2-1, with 7 bases aligning to TRBD2. CDR3 size: 15 residues. Trimming removed 2 bases from V and 4 bases from J; junction bases left unmatched: 5. From germline, CDR1 is KGHSH and CDR2 LQKENI. The CDR3 nucleotides read TGTGCCAGCTCACCAGCCGGGACTATTTACAATGAGCAGTTCTTC. Its translation: CASSPAGTIYNEQFF.

The V call is TRBV19, the J call TRBJ1-5, with 8 bases lining up with TRBD1. V shed 6 bases and J 2 bases; nucleotides not matched to a gene: 6. CDR3 size: 15 residues. Germline loops: CDR1 LNHDA, CDR2 SQIVND (reference sequence). The DNA for the CDR3 is TGTGCCAGTAGAGAGACAGGGGTAGGCAATCAGCCCCAGCATTTT. Encoded protein: CASRETGVGNQPQHF.

The CDR3: CASSLNRSNQPQHF. The CDR3 region has the DNA TGTGCCAGCAGCTTAAACAGGAGCAATCAGCCCCAGCATTTT. The rearrangement uses TRBV7-3 and TRBJ1-5; possibly TRBD1 for D (5 bases). The CDR3 covers 14 residues. Germline CDR1 SGHTA, CDR2 FQGTGA. Trimming shortened V by 1 base and J by 1 base, and 5 bases separated the two germline ends. The whole variable domain, filled in from reference TRBV7-3 and TRBJ1-5, reads GAGVSQTPSNKVTEKGKYVELRCDPISGHTALYWYRQSLGQGPEFLIYFQGTGAADDSGLPNDRFFAVRPEGSVSTLKIQRTERGDSAVYLCASSLNRSNQPQHFGDGTRLSIL.

The chain uses TRBV29-1 and TRBJ1-2; no clear D. The CDR3 contains 13 residues. The V end was cut by 6 bases, the J end by 2 bases, with 13 bases between. CDR1 and CDR2 (germline): SQVTM, ANQGSEA. CDR3 DNA sequence: TGCAGCGTCCCGACAAATTCCAACTATGGCTACACCTTC. This sequence encodes CSVPTNSNYGYTF.

The rearrangement links TRBV5-1 to TRBJ2-7, with D perhaps matching TRBD2 (7 bases). Looked up from germline, CDR1 is SGHRS and CDR2 is YFSETQ. The V gene lost 5 bases and the J gene lost 0 bases, with 15 bases spanning the gap. The length of the CDR3 is 15 residues. This chain's CDR3 is CASSVGGAISYEQYF. The CDR3 coding sequence is TGCGCCAGCAGTGTTGGGGGGGCTATCTCCTACGAGCAGTACTTC.

The rearrangement joins TRBV19 to TRBJ2-3, with a weak D call TRBD1 (6 bases). Deletions cut 6 bases from V and 4 bases from J, with 20 bases between. CDR3 length: 16 amino acids. In germline, CDR1 is LNHDA, CDR2 SQIVND (reference sequence). The CDR3 nucleotides read TGTGCCAGTAGATACCGGGACACTAGACTTGCAGATACGCAGTATTTT. Translated: CASRYRDTRLADTQYF.

J is TRBJ2-1 and V is TRBV30; a weak D match, TRBD1 (7 bases). V lost 3 bases and J 10 bases, leaving 10 bases between the germline ends. CDR1 GTSNPN and CDR2 SVGIG come from the germline V gene (reference sequence). The CDR3 length is 11 residues. The CDR3 nucleotides are TGTGCCTGGAGCGCAGGGGGGGAGCAGTTCTTC. Its protein product is CAWSAGGEQFF.

This chain uses TRBV29-1 with TRBJ2-3; 7 bases fit TRBD2. Germline CDR1 SQVTM, CDR2 ANQGSEA. CDR3 length: 16 amino acids. Losses at the gene ends were 6 bases for V and 6 bases for J; bases not matched to a gene: 18. The CDR3 loop is CSVETGLPKAGDTQYF. The CDR3 DNA reads as TGCAGCGTCGAAACGGGACTACCAAAAGCCGGTGATACGCAGTATTTT.